Listed below are T cell receptor beta chains from one sample, sequenced in a study of T cells in localized non-small cell lung cancer. The data were produced by immunoSEQ multiplex PCR, yet TCRdb's version contains in-frame clones alone and is incomplete. This table has over 25,000 clones, roughly 80% appearing once. The material was peripheral blood, obtained before any cancer treatment. The origin of the receptors is a male donor at least 60 years old with stage II squamous cell lung carcinoma. Each CDR3 is given with its conserved first and last residue. A D gene is named only where the DNA matches it firmly. Clone size is given for some rows only: seen once, a few or many times, or a class if the clone is expanded.

V	size	D	J	CDR3	DNA
TRBV5-6	.	.	TRBJ1-3	CASSGRAGNTIYF	TGTGCCAGCAGCGGGAGGGCCGGAAACACCATATATTTT
TRBV28	.	TRBD1	TRBJ2-3	CASSRPTGITDTQYF	TGTGCCAGCAGCCGACCGACAGGGATAACAGATACGCAGTATTTT
TRBV27	.	.	TRBJ1-2	CASSFSDGRANYGYTF	TGTGCCAGCAGTTTTTCGGACGGCCGGGCTAACTATGGCTACACCTTC
TRBV5-8	.	.	TRBJ2-3	CASSLIMGTDTQYF	TGTGCCAGCAGTCTCATCATGGGGACAGATACGCAGTATTTT
TRBV5-1	.	.	TRBJ2-2	CASSQLGQNTGELFF	TGCGCCAGCAGCCAACTGGGACAGAACACCGGGGAGCTGTTTTTT
TRBV2	few	.	TRBJ2-7	CASKSGPTYEQYF	TGTGCCAGCAAGTCGGGGCCCACCTACGAGCAGTACTTC
TRBV2	.	TRBD1	TRBJ1-2	CASSEIRGQGGYTF	TGTGCCAGCAGTGAAATCAGGGGGCAGGGTGGCTACACCTTC
TRBV7-2	.	TRBD2	TRBJ2-1	CASSLAGGRTYNEQFF	TGTGCCAGCAGCTTAGCGGGCGGGAGGACCTACAATGAGCAGTTCTTC
TRBV2	.	.	TRBJ1-1	CASRGFDRIPLMNTEAFF	TGTGCCAGCAGGGGATTTGACAGGATCCCATTAATGAACACTGAAGCTTTCTTT
TRBV25-1	.	TRBD2	TRBJ2-1	CASSAGTSFLNEQFF	TGTGCCAGCAGCGCCGGGACTAGTTTCTTGAATGAGCAGTTCTTC
TRBV15	.	.	TRBJ1-3	CATSRDQTLGNTIYF	TGTGCCACCAGCAGAGATCAGACACTTGGAAACACCATATATTTT
TRBV5-1	.	TRBD1	TRBJ2-3	CASSLARDRSGADTQYF	TGCGCCAGCAGCTTGGCCCGGGACAGATCTGGCGCAGATACGCAGTATTTT
TRBV7-9	few	.	TRBJ1-1	CASSPQETGWNTEAFF	TGTGCCAGCAGCCCCCAAGAAACGGGTTGGAACACTGAAGCTTTCTTT
TRBV6-5	.	.	TRBJ2-7	CASSVTDSYEQYF	TGTGCCAGCAGTGTGACAGACTCCTACGAGCAGTACTTC
TRBV19	.	.	TRBJ2-2	CASNLPGTRGELFF	TGTGCCAGTAATTTACCGGGGACCCGCGGGGAGCTGTTTTTT
TRBV6-1	.	.	TRBJ2-1	CASSGLAVQVF	TGTGCCAGCAGTGGTCTGGCAGTCCAGGTCTTC
TRBV29-1	few	.	TRBJ1-1	CSVEQSRDTEAFF	TGCAGCGTTGAGCAGTCGAGGGACACTGAAGCTTTCTTT
TRBV5-1	.	.	TRBJ1-4	CASSLDWAEKLFF	TGCGCCAGCAGCTTGGATTGGGCGGAAAAACTGTTTTTT
TRBV2	.	TRBD2	TRBJ2-7	CASSRLAGDGEQYF	TGTGCCAGCAGCCGACTAGCGGGAGACGGCGAGCAGTACTTC
TRBV5-1	.	.	TRBJ2-1	CASSLSTGQGEQFF	TGCGCCAGCAGCTTGAGTACGGGTCAGGGTGAGCAGTTCTTC
TRBV19	.	TRBD1	TRBJ1-5	CASSFDRAGGQPQHF	TGTGCCAGTAGCTTCGACAGGGCCGGGGGTCAGCCCCAGCATTTT
TRBV6-6	.	.	TRBJ1-5	CASSSNQYQPQHF	TGTGCCAGCAGTTCTAATCAATATCAGCCCCAGCATTTT
TRBV5-3	.	.	TRBJ2-2	CASSFLQGPGELFF	TGTGCCAGCAGCTTCCTCCAGGGCCCCGGGGAGCTGTTTTTT
TRBV6-6	.	TRBD1	TRBJ2-3	CASHRDRETDTQYF	TGTGCCTCGCACCGGGACAGGGAGACAGATACGCAGTATTTT
TRBV5-1	.	.	TRBJ2-3	CASSLGGTHGTDTQYF	TGCGCCAGCAGCTTGGGGGGGACCCACGGCACAGATACGCAGTATTTT
TRBV19	.	.	TRBJ2-3	CASSIAGTDTQYF	TGTGCCAGTAGTATAGCAGGCACAGATACGCAGTATTTT
TRBV10-3	.	.	TRBJ1-1	CATLRAGSGTEAFF	TGTGCCACCCTTAGGGCAGGGAGTGGCACTGAAGCTTTCTTT
TRBV18	.	.	TRBJ2-7	CASSPGYSYEQYF	TGTGCCAGCTCACCAGGTTATTCCTACGAGCAGTACTTC
TRBV6-5	few	TRBD1	TRBJ1-1	CASSSSDRVDTEAFF	TGTGCCAGCAGTTCCTCGGACAGGGTGGACACTGAAGCTTTCTTT
TRBV5-5	.	TRBD2	TRBJ2-3	CASSNTRREGTQYF	TGTGCCAGCAGCAACACTAGGCGGGAGGGTACGCAGTATTTT
TRBV9	.	TRBD1	TRBJ1-1	CASSSRQGLGTEAFF	TGTGCCAGCAGCTCAAGACAGGGATTGGGCACTGAAGCTTTCTTT
TRBV7-6	.	TRBD2	TRBJ2-1	CASSGGGGRPGNEQFF	TGTGCCAGCAGCGGGGGGGGCGGGAGGCCGGGAAATGAGCAGTTCTTC
TRBV25-1	.	.	TRBJ2-5	CASSATSGTPETQYF	TGTGCCAGCAGTGCCACTTCGGGGACACCAGAGACCCAGTACTTC
TRBV15	.	.	TRBJ2-2	CATSSDPWDLSTGELFF	TGTGCCACCAGCAGCGATCCCTGGGACTTATCTACCGGGGAGCTGTTTTTT
TRBV4-2	.	.	TRBJ2-7	CASSQASYEQYF	TGTGCCAGCAGCCAAGCCTCCTACGAGCAGTACTTC
TRBV6-5	.	.	TRBJ2-1	CASSYSAAVSYNEQFF	TGTGCCAGCAGTTACTCCGCGGCCGTCTCCTACAATGAGCAGTTCTTC
TRBV19	once	.	TRBJ1-2	CASSIGRGSSNYGYTF	TGTGCCAGTAGTATAGGACGAGGCTCATCTAACTATGGCTACACCTTC
TRBV7-2	.	.	TRBJ2-7	CASSARQPTEEQYF	TGTGCCAGCAGCGCCAGACAGCCCACCGAGGAGCAGTACTTC
TRBV27	.	.	TRBJ1-4	CASSPQTATNEKLFF	TGTGCCAGCAGTCCTCAGACAGCAACTAATGAAAAACTGTTTTTT
TRBV18	.	.	TRBJ2-3	CASSPFNGDTDTQYF	TGTGCCAGCTCACCATTCAACGGGGACACAGATACGCAGTATTTT
TRBV7-7	.	.	TRBJ2-3	CASSLRLGDTQYF	TGTGCTAGCAGCTTAAGACTAGGAGATACGCAGTATTTT
TRBV5-1	few	TRBD1	TRBJ1-4	CASSLRGQGATNEKLFF	TGCGCCAGCAGCTTGAGGGGACAGGGGGCAACTAATGAAAAACTGTTTTTT
TRBV2	.	TRBD2	TRBJ2-1	CASSDRTSFRDEQFF	TGTGCCAGCAGTGATCGGACTAGTTTTAGGGATGAGCAGTTCTTC
TRBV19	few	.	TRBJ1-1	CASSTSRSTEAFF	TGTGCCAGTAGCACCTCCAGGTCAACTGAAGCTTTCTTT